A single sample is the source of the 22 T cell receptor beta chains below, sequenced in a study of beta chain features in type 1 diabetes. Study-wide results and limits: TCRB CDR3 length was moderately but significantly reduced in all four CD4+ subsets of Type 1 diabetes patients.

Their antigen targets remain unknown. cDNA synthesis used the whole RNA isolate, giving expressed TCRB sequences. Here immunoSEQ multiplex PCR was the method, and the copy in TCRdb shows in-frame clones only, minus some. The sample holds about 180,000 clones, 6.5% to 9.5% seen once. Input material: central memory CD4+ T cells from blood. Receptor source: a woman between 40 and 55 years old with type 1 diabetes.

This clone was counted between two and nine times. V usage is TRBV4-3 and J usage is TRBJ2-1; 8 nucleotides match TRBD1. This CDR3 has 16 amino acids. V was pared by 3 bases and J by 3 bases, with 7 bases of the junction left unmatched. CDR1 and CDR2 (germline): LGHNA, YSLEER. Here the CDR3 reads CASSQETGDLYNEQFF. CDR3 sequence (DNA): TGCGCCAGCAGCCAGGAGACAGGGGATCTCTACAATGAGCAGTTCTTC.

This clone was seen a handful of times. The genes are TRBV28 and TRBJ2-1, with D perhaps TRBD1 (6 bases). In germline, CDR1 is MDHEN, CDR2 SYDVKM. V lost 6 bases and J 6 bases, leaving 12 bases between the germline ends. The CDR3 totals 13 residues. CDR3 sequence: CASSRGLSNEQFF. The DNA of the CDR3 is TGTGCCAGCAGCAGGGGCCTTTCCAATGAGCAGTTCTTC.

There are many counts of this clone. This CDR3 reads CASSYLGSGETQYF. In DNA, the CDR3 is TGTGCCAGCAGTTACCTCGGGAGTGGGGAGACCCAGTACTTC. The rearrangement links TRBV6-5 to TRBJ2-5; possibly TRBD2 for D (6 bases). The V end lost 2 bases, the J end lost 5 bases, and 12 bases lay between the germline ends. Per germline, CDR1 MNHEY and CDR2 SVGAGI. This CDR3 has 14 residues.

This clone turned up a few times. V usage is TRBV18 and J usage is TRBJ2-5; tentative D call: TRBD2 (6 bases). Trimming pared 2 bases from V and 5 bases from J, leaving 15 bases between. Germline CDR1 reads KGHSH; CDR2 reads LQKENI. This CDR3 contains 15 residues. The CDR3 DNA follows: TGTGCCAGCTCACCAGGAGAGGGAGGTTGGGAGACCCAGTACTTC. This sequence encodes CASSPGEGGWETQYF.

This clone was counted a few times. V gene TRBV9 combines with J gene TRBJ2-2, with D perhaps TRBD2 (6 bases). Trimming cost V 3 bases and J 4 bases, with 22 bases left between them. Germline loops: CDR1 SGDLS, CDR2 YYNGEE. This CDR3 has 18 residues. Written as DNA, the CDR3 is TGTGCCAGCAGCGCCTTATCCTCCCCTGGGGGAGGCACCGGGGAGCTGTTTTTT. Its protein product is CASSALSSPGGGTGELFF.

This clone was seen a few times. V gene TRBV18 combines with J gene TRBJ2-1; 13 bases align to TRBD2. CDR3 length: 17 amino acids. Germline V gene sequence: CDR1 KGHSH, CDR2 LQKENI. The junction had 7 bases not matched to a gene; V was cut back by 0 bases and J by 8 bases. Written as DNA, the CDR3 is TGTGCCAGCTCACCACCGGGACTAGCGGGATTTTCCGATGAGCAGTTCTTC. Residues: CASSPPGLAGFSDEQFF.

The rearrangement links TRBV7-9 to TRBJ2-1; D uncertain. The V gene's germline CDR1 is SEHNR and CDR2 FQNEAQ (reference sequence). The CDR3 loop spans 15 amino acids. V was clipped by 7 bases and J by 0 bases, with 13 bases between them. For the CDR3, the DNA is TGTGCCAGCACCCCACCACTTAGCTCCTACAATGAGCAGTTCTTC. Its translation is CASTPPLSSYNEQFF.

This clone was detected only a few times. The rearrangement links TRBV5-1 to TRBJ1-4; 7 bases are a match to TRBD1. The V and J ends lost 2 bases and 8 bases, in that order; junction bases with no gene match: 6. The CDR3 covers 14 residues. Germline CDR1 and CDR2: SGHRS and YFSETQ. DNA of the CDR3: TGCGCCAGCAGCTTCGGACAGGTTGAGGAAAAACTGTTTTTT. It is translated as CASSFGQVEEKLFF.

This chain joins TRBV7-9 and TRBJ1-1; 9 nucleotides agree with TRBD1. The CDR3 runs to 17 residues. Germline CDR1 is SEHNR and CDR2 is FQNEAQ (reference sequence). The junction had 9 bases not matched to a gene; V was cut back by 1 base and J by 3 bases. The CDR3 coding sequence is TGTGCCAGCAGCTTAGGGGCCGCACAGGGGGCGTACACTGAAGCTTTCTTT. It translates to CASSLGAAQGAYTEAFF.

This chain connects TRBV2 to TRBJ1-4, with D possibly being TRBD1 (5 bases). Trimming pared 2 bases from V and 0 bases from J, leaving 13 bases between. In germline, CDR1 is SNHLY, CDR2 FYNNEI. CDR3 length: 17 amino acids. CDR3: CASSEPDSQATNEKLFF. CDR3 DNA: TGTGCCAGCAGTGAACCCGACAGTCAAGCAACTAATGAAAAACTGTTTTTT.

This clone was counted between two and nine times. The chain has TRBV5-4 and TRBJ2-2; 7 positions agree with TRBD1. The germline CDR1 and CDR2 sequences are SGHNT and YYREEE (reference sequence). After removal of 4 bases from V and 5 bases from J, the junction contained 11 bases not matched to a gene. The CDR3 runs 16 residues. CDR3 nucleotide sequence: TGTGCCAGCAGCCCCAGTAGGCAGGGGGAAACCGGGGAGCTGTTTTTT. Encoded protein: CASSPSRQGETGELFF.

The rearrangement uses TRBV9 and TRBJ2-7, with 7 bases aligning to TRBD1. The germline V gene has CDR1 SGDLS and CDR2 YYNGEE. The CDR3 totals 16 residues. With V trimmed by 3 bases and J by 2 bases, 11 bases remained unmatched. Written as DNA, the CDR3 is TGTGCCAGCAGCGCTCAAATCGGGACAGATGCCTACGAGCAGTACTTC. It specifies CASSAQIGTDAYEQYF.

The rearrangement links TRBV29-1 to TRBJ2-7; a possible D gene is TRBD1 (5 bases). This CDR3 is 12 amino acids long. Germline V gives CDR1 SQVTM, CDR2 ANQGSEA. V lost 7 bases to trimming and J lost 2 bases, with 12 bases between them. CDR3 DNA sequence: TGCAGCGCCATACAGGACACCTACGAGCAGTACTTC. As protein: CSAIQDTYEQYF.

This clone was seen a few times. This chain's CDR3 is CASSSVLGRPNEQFF. In nucleotides, the CDR3 is TGTGCCAGCAGTTCGGTCTTGGGCCGTCCGAATGAGCAGTTCTTC. The chain employs TRBV28 and TRBJ2-1, with unresolved D. The germline gives CDR1 MDHEN, CDR2 SYDVKM. This CDR3 is 15 amino acids long. Trimming took off 4 bases at V and 7 bases at J, with 17 bases between the two ends.

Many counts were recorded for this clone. The CDR3 region is CAWRVKSLNEKLFF. The CDR3 DNA reads as TGTGCCTGGAGAGTTAAGAGCCTGAATGAAAAACTGTTTTTT. The genes are TRBV30 and TRBJ1-4; the D is unclear. Trimming removed 3 bases from V and 5 bases from J, with 13 bases in between. This CDR3 has 14 residues. Germline V lookup: CDR1 GTSNPN, CDR2 SVGIG (reference sequence).

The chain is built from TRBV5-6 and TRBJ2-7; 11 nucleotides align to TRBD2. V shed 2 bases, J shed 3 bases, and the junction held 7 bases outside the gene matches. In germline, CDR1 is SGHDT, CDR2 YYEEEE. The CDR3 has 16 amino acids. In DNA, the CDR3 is TGTGCCAGCAGCTTAAGGGGACTAGCGGCGAGCTACGAGCAGTACTTC. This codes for CASSLRGLAASYEQYF.

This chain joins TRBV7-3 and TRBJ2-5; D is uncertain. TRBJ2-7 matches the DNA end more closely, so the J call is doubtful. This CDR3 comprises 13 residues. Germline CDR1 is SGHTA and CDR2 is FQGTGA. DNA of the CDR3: TGTGCCAGCAGCGCGTCGGCCCTAGGCGAGCAGTACTTC. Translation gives CASSASALGEQYF.

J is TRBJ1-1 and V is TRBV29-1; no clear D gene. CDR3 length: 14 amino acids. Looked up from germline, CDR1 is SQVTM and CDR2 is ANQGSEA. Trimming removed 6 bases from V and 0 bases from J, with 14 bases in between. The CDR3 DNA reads TGCAGCGTCCGATACGGTACAGTGAACACTGAAGCTTTCTTT. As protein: CSVRYGTVNTEAFF.

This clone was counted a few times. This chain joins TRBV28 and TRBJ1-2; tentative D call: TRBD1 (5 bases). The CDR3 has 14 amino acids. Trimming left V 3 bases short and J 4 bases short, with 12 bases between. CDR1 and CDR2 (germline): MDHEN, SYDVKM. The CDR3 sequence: CASSFAGTFYGYTF. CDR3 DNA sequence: TGTGCCAGCAGTTTCGCAGGGACTTTCTATGGCTACACCTTC.

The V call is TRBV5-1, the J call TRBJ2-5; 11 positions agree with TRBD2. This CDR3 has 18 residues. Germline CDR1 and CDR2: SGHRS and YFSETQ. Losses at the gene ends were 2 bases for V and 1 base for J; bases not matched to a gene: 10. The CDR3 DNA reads TGCGCCAGCAGCTTTGGACTAGCGGGCCCGGGGGGCCAAGAGACCCAGTACTTC. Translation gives CASSFGLAGPGGQETQYF.

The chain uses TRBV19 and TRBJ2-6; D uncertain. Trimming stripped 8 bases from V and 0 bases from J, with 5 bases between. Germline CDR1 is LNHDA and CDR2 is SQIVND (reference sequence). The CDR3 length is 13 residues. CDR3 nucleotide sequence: TGTGCCAGTGCGATCTCTGGGGCCAACGTCCTGACTTTC. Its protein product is CASAISGANVLTF.

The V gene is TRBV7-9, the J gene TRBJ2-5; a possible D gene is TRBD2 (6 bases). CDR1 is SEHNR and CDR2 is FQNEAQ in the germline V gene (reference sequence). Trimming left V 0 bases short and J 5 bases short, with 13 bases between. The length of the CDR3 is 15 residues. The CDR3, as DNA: TGTGCCAGCAGCTTAGCCTACTATCGGGGGGAGACCCAGTACTTC. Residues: CASSLAYYRGETQYF.